What follows is one T cell receptor beta chain and its context. The protocol was immunoSEQ multiplex PCR, while the TCRdb copy is restricted to in-frame clones and leaves out a portion. The sample has 100,000 to 120,000 clones; 75% to 90% are singletons. Patients of the Seattle cohort, enrolled during active infection, were followed longitudinally. The data belong to a study of blood T cell repertoires in COVID-19. Across the study: The cDNA or gDNA used as material had been derived from T cells, B-cell-depleted T cells, or PBMCs.

The ends were cut back, 1 base at V and 1 base at J, with 7 bases in the middle. This CDR3 spans 14 amino acids. CDR1 and CDR2 (germline): LGHDT, YNNKEL (reference sequence). What was sequenced was peripheral blood. The J gene is TRBJ1-1, the V gene TRBV3-1 (or the pseudogene TRBV3-2), with D unresolved. The clonotype originates from a woman aged 60-75 years with COVID-19, enrolled during active disease. The CDR3, as DNA: TGTGCCAGCAGCCAAGCATTCGGGAACACTGAAGCTTTCTTT. Translated, it gives CASSQAFGNTEAFF.